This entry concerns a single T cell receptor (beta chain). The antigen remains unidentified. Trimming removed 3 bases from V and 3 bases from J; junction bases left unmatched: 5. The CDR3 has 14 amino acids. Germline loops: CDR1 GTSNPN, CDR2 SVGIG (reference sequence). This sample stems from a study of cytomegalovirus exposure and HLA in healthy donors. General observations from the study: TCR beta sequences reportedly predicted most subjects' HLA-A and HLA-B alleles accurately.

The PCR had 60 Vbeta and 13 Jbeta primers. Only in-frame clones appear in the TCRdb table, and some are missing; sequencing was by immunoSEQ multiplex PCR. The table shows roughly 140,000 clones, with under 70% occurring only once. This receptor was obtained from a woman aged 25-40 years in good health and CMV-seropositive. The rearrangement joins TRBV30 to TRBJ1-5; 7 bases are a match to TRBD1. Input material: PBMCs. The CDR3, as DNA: TGTGCCTGGAGGGGAACAGGGGTCAATCAGCCCCAGCATTTT. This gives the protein CAWRGTGVNQPQHF.